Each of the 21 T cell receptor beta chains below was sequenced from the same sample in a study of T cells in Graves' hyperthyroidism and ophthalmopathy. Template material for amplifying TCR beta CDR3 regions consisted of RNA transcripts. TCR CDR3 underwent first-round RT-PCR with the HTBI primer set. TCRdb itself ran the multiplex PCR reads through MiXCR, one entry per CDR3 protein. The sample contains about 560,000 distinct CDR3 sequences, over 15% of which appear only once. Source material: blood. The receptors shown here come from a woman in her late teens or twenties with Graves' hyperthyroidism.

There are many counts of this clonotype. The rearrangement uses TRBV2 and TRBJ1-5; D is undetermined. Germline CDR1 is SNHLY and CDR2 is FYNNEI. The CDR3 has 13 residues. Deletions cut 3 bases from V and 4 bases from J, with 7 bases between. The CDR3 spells CASSENRNQPQHF. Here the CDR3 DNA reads TGTGCCAGCAGTGAGAACAGAAATCAGCCCCAGCATTTT.

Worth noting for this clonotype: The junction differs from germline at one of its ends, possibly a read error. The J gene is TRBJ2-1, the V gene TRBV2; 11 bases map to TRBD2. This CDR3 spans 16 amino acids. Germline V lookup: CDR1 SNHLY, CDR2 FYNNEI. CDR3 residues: CASRALTSGDYNGQFF. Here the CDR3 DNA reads TGTGCCAGCAGAGCTTTGACTAGCGGGGATTACAATGGGCAGTTCTTC.

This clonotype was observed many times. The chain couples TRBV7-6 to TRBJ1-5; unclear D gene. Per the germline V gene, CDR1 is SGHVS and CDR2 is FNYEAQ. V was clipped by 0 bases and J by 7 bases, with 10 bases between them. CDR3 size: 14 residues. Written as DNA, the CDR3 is TGTGCCAGCAGCTTAGCTGGTAGGTTGCAGCCCCAGCATTTT. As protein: CASSLAGRLQPQHF.

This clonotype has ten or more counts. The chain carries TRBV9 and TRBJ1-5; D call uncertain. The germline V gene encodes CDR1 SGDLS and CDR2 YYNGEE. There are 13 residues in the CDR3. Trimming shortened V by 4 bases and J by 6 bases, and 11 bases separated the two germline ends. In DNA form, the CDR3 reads TGTGCCAGCAGCAGGCAGGTGGGTCAGCCCCAGCATTTT. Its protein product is CASSRQVGQPQHF.

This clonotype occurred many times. CDR3 residues: CASSPRTEGTSYEQYF. CDR3 coding DNA: TGCGCCAGCAGCCCCCGGACGGAGGGGACAAGCTACGAGCAGTACTTC. The gene calls are TRBV5-1 and TRBJ2-7; perhaps D is TRBD1 or TRBD2 (6 bases each). Trimming took off 4 bases at V and 3 bases at J, with 20 bases between the two ends. CDR1 SGHRS and CDR2 YFSETQ come from the germline V gene. The CDR3 has 16 amino acids.

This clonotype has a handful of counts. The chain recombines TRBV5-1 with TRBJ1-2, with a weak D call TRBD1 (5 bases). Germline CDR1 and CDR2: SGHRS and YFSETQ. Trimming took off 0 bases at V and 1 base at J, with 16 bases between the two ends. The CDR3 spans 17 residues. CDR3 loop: CASSLEIATANNYGYTF. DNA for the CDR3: TGCGCCAGCAGCTTGGAAATAGCGACAGCCAATAACTATGGCTACACCTTC.

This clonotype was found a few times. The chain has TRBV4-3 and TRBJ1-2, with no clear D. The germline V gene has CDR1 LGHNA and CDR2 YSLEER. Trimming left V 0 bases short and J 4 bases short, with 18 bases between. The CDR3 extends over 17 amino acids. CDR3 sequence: CASSQEPGGSIFYGYTF. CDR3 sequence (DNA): TGCGCCAGCAGCCAAGAACCAGGCGGGTCCATATTCTATGGCTACACCTTC.

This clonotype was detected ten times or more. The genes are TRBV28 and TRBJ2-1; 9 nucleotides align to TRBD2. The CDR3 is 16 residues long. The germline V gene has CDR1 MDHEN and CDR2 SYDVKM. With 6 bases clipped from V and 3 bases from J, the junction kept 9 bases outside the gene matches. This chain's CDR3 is CASRPLLAGSYNEQFF. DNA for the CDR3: TGTGCCAGCAGACCCCTTCTAGCGGGGAGCTACAATGAGCAGTTCTTC.

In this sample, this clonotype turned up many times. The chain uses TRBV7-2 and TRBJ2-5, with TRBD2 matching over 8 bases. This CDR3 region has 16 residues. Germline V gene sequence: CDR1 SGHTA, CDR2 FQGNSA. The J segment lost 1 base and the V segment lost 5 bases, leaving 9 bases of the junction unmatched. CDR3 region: CASSVYSGAGQETQYF. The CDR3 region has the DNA TGTGCCAGCAGCGTTTATAGCGGGGCGGGCCAAGAGACCCAGTACTTC.

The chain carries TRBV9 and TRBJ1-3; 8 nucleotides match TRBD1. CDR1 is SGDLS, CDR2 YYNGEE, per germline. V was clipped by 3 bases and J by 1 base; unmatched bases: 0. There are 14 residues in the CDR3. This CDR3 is CASSGTGSGNTIYF. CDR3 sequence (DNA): TGTGCCAGCAGCGGGACAGGGTCTGGAAACACCATATATTTT.

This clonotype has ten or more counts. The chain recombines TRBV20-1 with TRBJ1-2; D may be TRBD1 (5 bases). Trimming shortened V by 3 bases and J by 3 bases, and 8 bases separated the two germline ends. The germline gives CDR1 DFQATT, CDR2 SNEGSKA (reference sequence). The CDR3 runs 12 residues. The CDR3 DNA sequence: TGCAGTGCTAGTGGGGGGGACTATGGCTACACCTTC. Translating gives CSASGGDYGYTF.

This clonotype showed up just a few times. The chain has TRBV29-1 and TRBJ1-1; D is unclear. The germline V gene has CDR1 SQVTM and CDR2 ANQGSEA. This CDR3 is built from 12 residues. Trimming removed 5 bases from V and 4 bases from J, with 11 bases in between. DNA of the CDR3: TGCAGCGTTCGACCTGAGGGCACTGAAGCTTTCTTT. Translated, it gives CSVRPEGTEAFF.

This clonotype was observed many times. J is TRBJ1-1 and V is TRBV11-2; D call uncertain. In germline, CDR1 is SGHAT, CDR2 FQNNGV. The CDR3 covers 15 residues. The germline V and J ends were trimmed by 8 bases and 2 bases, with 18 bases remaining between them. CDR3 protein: CASRFRPTLNTEAFF. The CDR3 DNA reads TGTGCCAGCCGTTTTCGGCCCACTCTAAACACTGAAGCTTTCTTT.

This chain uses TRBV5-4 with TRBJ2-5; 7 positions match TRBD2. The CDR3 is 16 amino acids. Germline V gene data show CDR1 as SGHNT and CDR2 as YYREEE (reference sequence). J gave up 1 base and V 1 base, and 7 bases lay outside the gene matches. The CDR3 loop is CASSLMGGSFQETQYF. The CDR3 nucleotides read TGTGCCAGCAGCTTGATGGGCGGGAGCTTCCAAGAGACCCAGTACTTC.

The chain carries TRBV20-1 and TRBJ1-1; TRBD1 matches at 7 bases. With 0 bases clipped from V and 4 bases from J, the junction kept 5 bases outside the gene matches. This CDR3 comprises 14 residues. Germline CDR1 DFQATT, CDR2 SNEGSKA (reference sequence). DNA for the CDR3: TGCAGTGCTAGAGAAGGGGGCGCGGTCACTGAAGCTTTCTTT. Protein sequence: CSAREGGAVTEAFF.

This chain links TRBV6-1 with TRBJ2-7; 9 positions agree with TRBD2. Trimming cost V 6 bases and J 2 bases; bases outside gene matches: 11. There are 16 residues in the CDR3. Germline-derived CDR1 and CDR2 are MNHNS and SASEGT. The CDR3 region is CASRSGSGRTTYEQYF. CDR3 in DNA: TGTGCCAGCAGAAGCGGCAGCGGGAGGACTACCTACGAGCAGTACTTC.

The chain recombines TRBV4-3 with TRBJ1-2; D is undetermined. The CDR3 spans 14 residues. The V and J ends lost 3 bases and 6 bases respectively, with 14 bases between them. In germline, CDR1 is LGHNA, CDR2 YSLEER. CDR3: CASSHRAGMDGYTF. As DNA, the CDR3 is TGCGCCAGCAGCCACCGGGCAGGCATGGATGGCTACACCTTC.

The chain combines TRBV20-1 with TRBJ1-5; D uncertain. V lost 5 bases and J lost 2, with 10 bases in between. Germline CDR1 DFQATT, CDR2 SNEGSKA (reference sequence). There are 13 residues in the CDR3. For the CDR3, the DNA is TGCAGTGCTCGGACTCCGGGCAATCAGCCCCAGCATTTT. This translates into CSARTPGNQPQHF.

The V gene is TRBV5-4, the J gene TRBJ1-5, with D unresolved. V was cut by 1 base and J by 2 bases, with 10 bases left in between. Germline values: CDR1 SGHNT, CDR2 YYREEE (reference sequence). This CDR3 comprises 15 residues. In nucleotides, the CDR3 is TGTGCCAGCAGCTTGACCCCCTCGGGCAATCAGCCCCAGCATTTT. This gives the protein CASSLTPSGNQPQHF.

This CDR3 reads CASSPAFSNQPQHF. The CDR3, as DNA: TGTGCCAGCAGCCCGGCCTTTAGCAATCAGCCCCAGCATTTT. The chain carries TRBV3-1 and TRBJ1-5, with no clear D. Trimming left V 4 bases short and J 0 bases short, with 7 bases between. The CDR3 totals 14 residues. CDR1 and CDR2 from the germline V gene are LGHDT and YNNKEL (reference sequence). The full variable domain, its missing parts supplied by reference TRBV3-1 and TRBJ1-5, is DTAVSQTPKYLVTQMGNDKSIKCEQNLGHDTMYWYKQDSKKFLKIMFSYNNKELIINETVPNRFSPKSPDKAHLNLHINSLELGDSAVYFCASSPAFSNQPQHFGDGTRLSIL.

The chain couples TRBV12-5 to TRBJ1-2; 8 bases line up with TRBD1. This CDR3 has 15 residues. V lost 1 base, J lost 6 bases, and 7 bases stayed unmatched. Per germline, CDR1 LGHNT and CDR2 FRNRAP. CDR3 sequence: CASGLEPGQGNGYTF. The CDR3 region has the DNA TGTGCTAGTGGTTTGGAACCAGGACAGGGTAATGGCTACACCTTC.